Described below is a single T cell receptor (beta chain) sequence and its context. Its antigen is still unknown. 10 ml of fresh peripheral blood supplied the PBMCs. This specimen comes from a study of T cells in Graves' hyperthyroidism and ophthalmopathy. Study findings and constraints: Appearing also in blood were most of the thyroid clonotypes expanded above 0.001.

V was clipped by 5 bases and J by 5 bases, with 10 bases between them. Germline V gene sequence: CDR1 SQVTM, CDR2 ANQGSEA. The CDR3 runs 12 residues. TCR beta CDR3 sequences were amplified from RNA transcripts. TCR CDR3 regions were first amplified by RT-PCR with HTBI primers. TCRdb reanalysed the multiplex PCR reads using MiXCR and keeps one entry per CDR3 protein. Among 250,000 to 300,000 distinct CDR3 sequences listed, around 19% were seen once. The sequenced sample consisted of blood. V and J are TRBV29-1 and TRBJ2-1, with D perhaps TRBD1 (5 bases). The sequence was obtained from a man between 45 and 60 years old with Graves' ophthalmopathy. CDR3 loop: CSVLDNHNEQFF. The CDR3 DNA is TGCAGCGTTCTGGACAACCACAATGAGCAGTTCTTC.